This T cell receptor beta chain is from a study of blood T cell repertoires in COVID-19. The overall study: Italy, Spain and the United States were the sources of the convalescent and acute COVID-19 samples. T cells, B-cell-depleted T cells, or PBMCs provided the cDNA or gDNA that served as material.

Trimming removed 0 bases from V and 3 bases from J, with 9 bases in between. Germline lookup yields CDR1 SGHAT and CDR2 FQDESV (reference sequence). This CDR3 has 15 amino acids. Enrolment of Seattle patients took place during active infection, and they were followed longitudinally. Profiled with immunoSEQ multiplex PCR; TCRdb holds only in-frame clones, not every one. The profile covers approximately 330,000 clones, with about nine tenths appearing a single time and 7.5% to 10% taken by the ten largest. The origin of this receptor is a man aged 25 to 40 with COVID-19, enrolled during active disease. Input material: peripheral blood. The chain employs TRBV11-1 and TRBJ2-1; TRBD2 is a possible D gene (7 bases). The CDR3 DNA reads as TGTGCCAGCAGCTTAGCGGGGGGGCTCTACAATGAGCAGTTCTTC. As protein: CASSLAGGLYNEQFF.